Below are 27 T cell receptor beta chains sequenced from a single sample in a study of a mutant IDH1 vaccine in newly diagnosed glioma. These receptors are not linked to any known antigen. Here immunoSEQ multiplex PCR was the method, and the copy in TCRdb shows in-frame clones only, minus some. This sample carries 40,000 to 45,000 clones, under 80% of them seen once, and the ten largest clones take approximately 5.8%. Time point of the sample: week 23, last vaccination. It was 300 ug of mutant IDH1 20-mer peptide that made up each vaccine dose, given with topical imiquimod. The sequences come from PBMCs, collected from a glioma patient whose treatment included an IDH1 peptide vaccine. The receptor set was obtained from a man aged 45-65 years with glioma.

J is TRBJ1-5 and V is TRBV30, with D tentatively TRBD1 (6 bases). Germline-derived CDR1 and CDR2 are GTSNPN and SVGIG (reference sequence). The CDR3 runs 16 residues. Trimming stripped 4 bases from V and 2 bases from J, with 18 bases between. Here the CDR3 DNA reads TGTGCCTGGACCAAGGACAGAAGGCTAGGCAATCAGCCCCAGCATTTT. The encoded protein is CAWTKDRRLGNQPQHF.

The chain couples TRBV10-3 to TRBJ2-3, with unresolved D. With 0 bases removed from V and 8 bases from J, the gap between germline ends came to 21 bases. This CDR3 is built from 17 residues. Germline loops: CDR1 ENHRY, CDR2 SYGVKD. The CDR3 spells CAISESSRSSSPRTQYF. The CDR3 DNA follows: TGTGCCATCAGTGAGTCGAGTAGGAGCTCCTCACCCCGTACGCAGTATTTT.

The chain links TRBV29-1 to TRBJ2-1; TRBD1 is a possible D gene (6 bases). The CDR3 totals 12 residues. Germline V lookup: CDR1 SQVTM, CDR2 ANQGSEA. Trimming left V 4 bases short and J 8 bases short, with 12 bases between. This chain's CDR3 is CSVAGAIDEQFF. CDR3 bases: TGCAGCGTTGCAGGGGCTATAGATGAGCAGTTCTTC.

Comments on this clone: A read error may explain this, as a much larger clone is one base away. Other DNA sequences of this sample code for an identical CDR3. The chain links TRBV19 to TRBJ1-5; D is possibly TRBD1 (6 bases). The V gene lost 6 bases and the J gene lost 7 bases, with 10 bases spanning the gap. Germline V gives CDR1 LNHDA, CDR2 SQIVND (reference sequence). The CDR3 is 12 amino acids. This chain's CDR3 is CASRGDNQPQHF. The CDR3 nucleotides are TGTGCCAGTAGAGGGGACAACCAGCCCCAGCATTTT.

The V call is TRBV4-3, the J call TRBJ1-2; the match to TRBD1 covers 9 bases. The V and J ends lost 4 bases and 6 bases, in that order; junction bases with no gene match: 9. The CDR3 is 15 amino acids. CDR1 LGHNA and CDR2 YSLEER come from the germline V gene. The CDR3 DNA reads TGCGCCAGCAGCCTTCAACAGGGGGCGTTCGATGGCTACACCTTC. Protein product: CASSLQQGAFDGYTF.

A note on this clone: This sample also contains other DNA sequences that code for the same CDR3. The chain couples TRBV9 to TRBJ2-7; D possibly corresponds to TRBD1 (6 bases). V was cut by 0 bases and J by 0 bases, with 10 bases left in between. CDR3 length: 15 residues. Germline V gives CDR1 SGDLS, CDR2 YYNGEE. The CDR3 DNA reads TGTGCCAGCAGCGTAGCTGGGACAAGCTCCTACGAGCAGTACTTC. Translated, it gives CASSVAGTSSYEQYF.

The chain combines TRBV7-9 with TRBJ2-1; D possibly matches TRBD1 or TRBD2 (7 bases each). Germline assignment: CDR1 SEHNR and CDR2 FQNEAQ (reference sequence). V dropped 8 bases and J dropped 3 bases, with 23 bases sitting between them. The CDR3 covers 17 residues. The CDR3 reads CASQPQGGAGNYNEQFF. Written as DNA, the CDR3 is TGTGCCAGCCAGCCCCAGGGGGGGGCCGGGAACTACAATGAGCAGTTCTTC. Variable domain in full (rest from reference TRBV7-9 and TRBJ2-1): DTGVSQNPRHKITKRGQNVTFRCDPISEHNRLYWYRQTLGQGPEFLTYFQNEAQLEKSRLLSDRFSAERPKGSFSTLEIQRTEQGDSAMYLCASQPQGGAGNYNEQFFGPGTRLTVL.

The chain is built from TRBV15 and TRBJ2-2; the match to TRBD2 covers 7 bases. Germline V gives CDR1 LNHNV, CDR2 YYDKDF (reference sequence). CDR3 length equals 14 residues. V was pared by 6 bases and J by 5 bases, with 6 bases of the junction left unmatched. In DNA, the CDR3 is TGTGCCACCAGTGGGAGGGAAAGGACCGGGGAGCTGTTTTTT. This codes for CATSGRERTGELFF. Complete variable domain (other parts from reference TRBV15 and TRBJ2-2): DAMVIQNPRYQVTQFGKPVTLSCSQTLNHNVMYWYQQKSSQAPKLLFHYYDKDFNNEADTPDNFQSRRPNTSFCFLDIRSPGLGDTAMYLCATSGRERTGELFFGEGSRLTVL.

This chain connects TRBV4-2 to TRBJ1-5; a possible D gene is TRBD1 (6 bases). There are 13 residues in the CDR3. Per the germline V gene, CDR1 is LGHNA and CDR2 is YNFKEQ. V was clipped by 4 bases and J by 4 bases, with 8 bases between them. The CDR3 bases are TGTGCCAGCAGCCGCGGGACAAATCAGCCCCAGCATTTT. It translates to CASSRGTNQPQHF.

This clone was observed a few times. The chain uses TRBV5-5 and TRBJ2-3, with TRBD1 identical over 8 bases. The CDR3 has 12 amino acids. The V and J ends lost 10 bases and 2 bases, in that order; junction bases with no gene match: 3. Germline assignment: CDR1 SGHKS and CDR2 YYEKEE (reference sequence). CDR3 amino acids: CASQGDTDTQYF. CDR3 DNA: TGTGCCTCACAGGGGGACACAGATACGCAGTATTTT.

Only a few counts were recorded for this clone. The chain joins TRBV6-1 to TRBJ2-7; maybe TRBD2 (5 bases). Germline CDR1 MNHNS, CDR2 SASEGT. With 7 bases removed from V and 0 bases from J, the gap between germline ends came to 16 bases. This CDR3 region has 15 residues. The CDR3 here is CASKPAVGSSYEQYF. The DNA of the CDR3 is TGTGCCAGCAAGCCCGCTGTGGGGAGCTCCTACGAGCAGTACTTC.

The DNA for the CDR3 is TGTGCCAGCAGCGATATTGGACAGGGCAACGAACTGTTTTTT. Translated, it gives CASSDIGQGNELFF. The gene calls are TRBV5-4 and TRBJ1-4; TRBD1 agrees at 8 bases. Germline values: CDR1 SGHNT, CDR2 YYREEE (reference sequence). V dropped 4 bases and J dropped 12; count of bases not matched to a gene: 11. This CDR3 has 14 amino acids.

Only a few counts were recorded for this clone. The chain has TRBV28 and TRBJ1-5; unclear D gene. Germline-derived CDR1 and CDR2 are MDHEN and SYDVKM. The CDR3 spans 11 residues. The V gene lost 4 bases and the J gene lost 6 bases, with 4 bases spanning the gap. The CDR3 protein is CASSWAQPQHF. CDR3 coding DNA: TGTGCCAGCAGTTGGGCTCAGCCCCAGCATTTT.

A single count supports this clone. V and J are TRBV5-5 and TRBJ1-1, with D uncertain. V was clipped by 2 bases and J by 0 bases, with 5 bases between them. Germline values: CDR1 SGHKS, CDR2 YYEKEE (reference sequence). The CDR3 is 13 residues long. CDR3 bases: TGTGCCAGCAGCTTAAGCATGAACACTGAAGCTTTCTTT. It is translated as CASSLSMNTEAFF. Full variable domain (remainder filled in from reference TRBV5-5 and TRBJ1-1): DAGVTQSPTHLIKTRGQQVTLRCSPISGHKSVSWYQQVLGQGPQFIFQYYEKEERGRGNFPDRFSARQFPNYSSELNVNALLLGDSALYLCASSLSMNTEAFFGQGTRLTVV.

The chain carries TRBV7-9 and TRBJ2-7; maybe TRBD1 (5 bases). CDR3 length: 15 residues. Trimming cost V 5 bases and J 0 bases, with 14 bases left between them. Germline V gene lookup returns CDR1 SEHNR and CDR2 FQNEAQ (reference sequence). Written as DNA, the CDR3 is TGTGCCAGCAGCCGTTCCAGACAGTACTCCTACGAGCAGTACTTC. Translated, it gives CASSRSRQYSYEQYF.

The chain joins TRBV27 to TRBJ1-2; the match to TRBD1 covers 10 bases. The germline CDR1 and CDR2 sequences are MNHEY and SMNVEV (reference sequence). With V trimmed by 5 bases and J by 4 bases, 10 bases remained unmatched. The CDR3 has 16 residues. CDR3 DNA sequence: TGTGCCAGCAGTCCAAAGGGACAGGGGACGGGCTATGGCTACACCTTC. Its translation: CASSPKGQGTGYGYTF.

The genes are TRBV30 and TRBJ1-2; D is uncertain. The germline V gene has CDR1 GTSNPN and CDR2 SVGIG (reference sequence). Trimming stripped 3 bases from V and 1 base from J, with 3 bases between. The CDR3 is 11 amino acids. CDR3 residues: CAWRNNYGYTF. The CDR3 DNA reads as TGTGCCTGGAGGAATAACTATGGCTACACCTTC. Together with reference TRBV30 and TRBJ1-2, the CDR3 gives the full variable domain: SQTIHQWPATLVQPVGSPLSLECTVEGTSNPNLYWYRQAAGRGLQLLFYSVGIGQISSEVPQNLSASRPQDRQFILSSKKLLLSDSGFYLCAWRNNYGYTFGSGTRLTVV.

The rearrangement links TRBV7-2 to TRBJ2-7, with a tentative D call TRBD2 (6 bases). Germline CDR1 is SGHTA and CDR2 is FQGNSA. The CDR3 has 15 amino acids. Trimming took off 5 bases at V and 6 bases at J, with 20 bases between the two ends. CDR3 sequence reads: CASSPMWRGEGEQYF. CDR3 nucleotide sequence: TGTGCCAGCAGCCCCATGTGGAGGGGAGAGGGCGAGCAGTACTTC.

The rearrangement links TRBV5-5 to TRBJ1-2; D gene unclear. The V gene lost 0 bases and the J gene lost 5 bases, with 5 bases spanning the gap. CDR1 and CDR2 (germline): SGHKS, YYEKEE (reference sequence). The CDR3 sequence is 12 residues long. The CDR3 nucleotides are TGTGCCAGCAGCTTGGAAAGGTATGGCTACACCTTC. Translated: CASSLERYGYTF.

V is TRBV11-2 and J is TRBJ2-1; 11 bases are a match to TRBD2. The CDR3 is 17 residues long. V lost 3 bases, J lost 6 bases, and 10 bases stayed unmatched. Per the germline V gene, CDR1 is SGHAT and CDR2 is FQNNGV. The DNA for the CDR3 is TGTGCCAGCAGCTTCAGACTAGCGGGGCAGCCAACCAATGAGCAGTTCTTC. Protein sequence: CASSFRLAGQPTNEQFF.

The chain carries TRBV5-1 and TRBJ2-2, with 8 nucleotides matching TRBD2. V lost 2 bases and J lost 3; bases outside the gene matches: 3. Germline V gene lookup returns CDR1 SGHRS and CDR2 YFSETQ. The CDR3 is made up of 15 amino acids. The CDR3 spells CASSLPGGDTGELFF. The CDR3 DNA reads as TGCGCCAGCAGCTTACCCGGGGGGGACACCGGGGAGCTGTTTTTT.

This clone was detected only a few times. The chain links TRBV19 to TRBJ1-5, with D uncertain. Germline V gene lookup returns CDR1 LNHDA and CDR2 SQIVND (reference sequence). Trimming shortened V by 1 base and J by 2 bases, and 12 bases separated the two germline ends. This CDR3 has 16 residues. The CDR3 is CASSIGLGGRNQPQHF. Written as DNA, the CDR3 is TGTGCCAGTAGTATAGGGTTGGGAGGTCGCAATCAGCCCCAGCATTTT.

The chain couples TRBV7-2 to TRBJ1-5; TRBD1 aligns across 7 bases. The V segment lost 3 bases and the J segment 7 bases; nucleotides outside the gene matches: 6. The CDR3 is 14 residues long. Germline-derived CDR1 and CDR2 are SGHTA and FQGNSA. CDR3 protein: CASSFTGDGQPQHF. DNA of the CDR3: TGTGCCAGCAGCTTTACAGGGGACGGACAGCCCCAGCATTTT. The variable domain in full, completed from reference TRBV7-2 and TRBJ1-5, reads GAGVSQSPSNKVTEKGKDVELRCDPISGHTALYWYRQSLGQGLEFLIYFQGNSAPDKSGLPSDRFSAERTGGSVSTLTIQRTQQEDSAVYLCASSFTGDGQPQHFGDGTRLSIL.

CDR3 loop: CASSSQGEGNTIYF. The CDR3 region has the DNA TGTGCCAGCAGCTCACAGGGGGAAGGAAACACCATATATTTT. The V call is TRBV5-4, the J call TRBJ1-3, with 8 bases lining up with TRBD1. The CDR3 runs 14 residues. Germline CDR1 reads SGHNT; CDR2 reads YYREEE (reference sequence). Trimming removed 3 bases from V and 4 bases from J; junction bases left unmatched: 3.

V is TRBV15 and J is TRBJ2-7; maybe TRBD1 (6 bases). Per the germline V gene, CDR1 is LNHNV and CDR2 is YYDKDF (reference sequence). V was cut by 4 bases and J by 2 bases, with 12 bases left in between. The CDR3 runs 14 residues. This chain's CDR3 is CATSTGTSTYEQYF. CDR3 nucleotides: TGTGCCACCAGCACCGGGACATCAACCTACGAGCAGTACTTC.

The chain has TRBV6-5 and TRBJ1-1, with 7 bases fitting TRBD1. J lost 8 bases, V lost 6 bases, and 12 bases had no gene match. The CDR3 contains 14 residues. Germline lookup yields CDR1 MNHEY and CDR2 SVGAGI. The CDR3 DNA reads as TGTGCCAGCAGCTTTGACAGGGCAGCCAGGGAAGCTTTCTTT. It codes for CASSFDRAAREAFF.

This chain joins TRBV7-9 and TRBJ1-1; the D is unclear. The CDR3 has 15 residues. V dropped 2 bases and J dropped 1 base, with 11 bases sitting between them. Germline V lookup: CDR1 SEHNR, CDR2 FQNEAQ (reference sequence). In DNA form, the CDR3 reads TGTGCCAGCAGCTTATCCGGGTCCCCGAACACTGAAGCTTTCTTT. As protein: CASSLSGSPNTEAFF.